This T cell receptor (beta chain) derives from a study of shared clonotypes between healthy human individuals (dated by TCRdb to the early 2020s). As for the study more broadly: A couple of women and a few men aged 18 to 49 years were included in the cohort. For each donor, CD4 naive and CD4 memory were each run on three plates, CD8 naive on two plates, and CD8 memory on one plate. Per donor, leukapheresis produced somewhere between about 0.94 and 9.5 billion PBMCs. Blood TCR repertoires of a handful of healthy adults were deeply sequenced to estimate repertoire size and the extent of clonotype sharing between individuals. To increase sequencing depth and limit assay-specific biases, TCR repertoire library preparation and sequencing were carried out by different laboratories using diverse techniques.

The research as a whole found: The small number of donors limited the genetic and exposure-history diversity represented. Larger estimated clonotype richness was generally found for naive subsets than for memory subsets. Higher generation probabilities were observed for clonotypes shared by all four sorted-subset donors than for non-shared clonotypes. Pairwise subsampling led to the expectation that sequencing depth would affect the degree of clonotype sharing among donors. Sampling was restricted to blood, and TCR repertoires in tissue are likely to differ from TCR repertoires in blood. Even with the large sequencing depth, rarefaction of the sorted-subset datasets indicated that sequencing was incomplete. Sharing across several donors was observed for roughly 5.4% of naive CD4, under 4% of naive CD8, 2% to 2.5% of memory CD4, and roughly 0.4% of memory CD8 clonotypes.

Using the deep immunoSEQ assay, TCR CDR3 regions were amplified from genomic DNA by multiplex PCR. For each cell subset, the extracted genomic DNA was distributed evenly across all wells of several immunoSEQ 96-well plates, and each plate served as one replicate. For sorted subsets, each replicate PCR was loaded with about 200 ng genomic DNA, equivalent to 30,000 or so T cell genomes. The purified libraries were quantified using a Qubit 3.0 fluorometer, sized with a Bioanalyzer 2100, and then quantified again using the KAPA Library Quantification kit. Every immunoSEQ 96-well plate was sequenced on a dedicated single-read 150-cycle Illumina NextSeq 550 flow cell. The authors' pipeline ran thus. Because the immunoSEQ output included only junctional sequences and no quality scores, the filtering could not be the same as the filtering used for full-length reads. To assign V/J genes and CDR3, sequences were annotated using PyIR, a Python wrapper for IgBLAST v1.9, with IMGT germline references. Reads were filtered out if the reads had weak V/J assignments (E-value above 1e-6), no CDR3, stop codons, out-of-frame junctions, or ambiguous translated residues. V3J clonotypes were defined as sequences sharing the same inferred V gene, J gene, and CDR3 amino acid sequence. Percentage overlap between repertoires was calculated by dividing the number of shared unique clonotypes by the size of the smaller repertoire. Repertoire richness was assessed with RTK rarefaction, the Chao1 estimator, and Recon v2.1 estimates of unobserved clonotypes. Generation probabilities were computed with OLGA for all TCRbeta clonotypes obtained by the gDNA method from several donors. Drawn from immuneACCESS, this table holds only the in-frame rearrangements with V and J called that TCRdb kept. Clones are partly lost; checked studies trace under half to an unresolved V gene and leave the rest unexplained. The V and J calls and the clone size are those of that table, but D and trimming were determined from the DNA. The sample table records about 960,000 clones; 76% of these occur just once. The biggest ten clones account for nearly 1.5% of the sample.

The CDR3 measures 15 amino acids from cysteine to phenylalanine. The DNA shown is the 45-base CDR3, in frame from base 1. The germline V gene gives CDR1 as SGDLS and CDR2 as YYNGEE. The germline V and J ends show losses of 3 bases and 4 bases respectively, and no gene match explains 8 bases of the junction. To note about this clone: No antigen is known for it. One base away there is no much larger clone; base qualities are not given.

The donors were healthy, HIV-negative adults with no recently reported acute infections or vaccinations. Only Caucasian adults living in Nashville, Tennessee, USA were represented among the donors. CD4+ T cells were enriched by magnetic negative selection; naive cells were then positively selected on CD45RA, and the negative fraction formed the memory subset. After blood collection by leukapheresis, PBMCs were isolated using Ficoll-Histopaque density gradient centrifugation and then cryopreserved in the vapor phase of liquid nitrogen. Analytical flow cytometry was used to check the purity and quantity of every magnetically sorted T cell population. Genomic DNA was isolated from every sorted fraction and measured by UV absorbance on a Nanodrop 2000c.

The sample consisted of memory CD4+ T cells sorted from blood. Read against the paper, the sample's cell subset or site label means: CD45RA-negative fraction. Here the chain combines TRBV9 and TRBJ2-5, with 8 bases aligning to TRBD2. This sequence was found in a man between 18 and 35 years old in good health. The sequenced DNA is TGTGCCAGCAGCGCGGGACTAGGGTTCCCAGAGACCCAGTACTTC. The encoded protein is CASSAGLGFPETQYF.